These T cell receptor beta chains were read from a single sample in a study of blood T cells in healthy people across ages. MiXCR was run by TCRdb on the 5' RACE reads, yielding one entry per CDR3 protein. The repertoire holds 950,000 to 1,200,000 distinct CDR3 sequences, with roughly two fifths as singletons. Sequenced sample: blood. These receptors all come from a man younger than 35 in good health. Both conserved end residues are part of each CDR3. D genes are given only for firm matches. Clone size is given for some rows only: seen once, a few or many times, or a class if the clone is expanded.

size	V	D	J	CDR3
-	TRBV4-3	-	TRBJ2-3	CTSSQDWGDTQYF
-	TRBV7-8	-	TRBJ2-7	CASSLVQGPSYEQYF
-	TRBV5-1	TRBD2	TRBJ2-1	CASSLGGTSYNEQFF
once	TRBV6-1	-	TRBJ1-1	CASSEAVVVTEAFF
-	TRBV5-1	TRBD1	TRBJ2-1	CASSFPGQADEQFF
-	TRBV6-5	-	TRBJ2-3	CASSSPGPTQYF
-	TRBV6-4	-	TRBJ2-2	CASSPTENTGELFF
-	TRBV12-3/TRBV12-4	-	TRBJ2-7	CASTGTFSYNEQYF
many	TRBV20-1	TRBD1	TRBJ2-1	CSVPTGGSSYNEQFF
many	TRBV4-3	-	TRBJ1-4	CASSHIQGLGNEKLFF
-	TRBV20-1	-	TRBJ2-7	CSARWPGLTYEQYF
-	TRBV3-1	TRBD1	TRBJ1-1	CASSQDLVTGASEAFF
-	TRBV20-1	TRBD1	TRBJ1-1	CSGPGQGDTEAFF
many	TRBV4-3	-	TRBJ2-3	CASSQDLSTGFSTDTQYF
-	TRBV4-2	-	TRBJ1-2	CASSQDLGSGGYGYTF